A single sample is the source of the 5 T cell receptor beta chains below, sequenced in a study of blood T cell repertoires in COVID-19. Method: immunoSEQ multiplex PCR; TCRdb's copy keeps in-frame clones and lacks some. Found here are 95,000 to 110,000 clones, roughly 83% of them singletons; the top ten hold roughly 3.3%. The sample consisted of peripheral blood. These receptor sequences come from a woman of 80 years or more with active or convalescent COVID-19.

This CDR3 reads CASSPGTSGKITGELFF. CDR3 DNA: TGTGCCAGCAGTCCAGGGACTAGCGGGAAAATCACCGGGGAGCTGTTTTTT. The chain couples TRBV27 to TRBJ2-2; 13 nucleotides match TRBD2. The CDR3 spans 17 residues. CDR1 and CDR2 (germline): MNHEY, SMNVEV (reference sequence). V lost 5 bases, J lost 4 bases, and 7 bases stayed unmatched.

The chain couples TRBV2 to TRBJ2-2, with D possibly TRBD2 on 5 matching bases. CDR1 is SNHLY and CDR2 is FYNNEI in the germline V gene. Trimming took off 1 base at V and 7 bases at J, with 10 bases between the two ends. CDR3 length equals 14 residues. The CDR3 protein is CASSEVDYGGELFF. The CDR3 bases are TGTGCCAGCAGTGAAGTCGACTATGGCGGGGAGCTGTTTTTT. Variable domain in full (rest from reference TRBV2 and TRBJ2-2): EPEVTQTPSHQVTQMGQEVILRCVPISNHLYFYWYRQILGQKVEFLVSFYNNEISEKSEIFDDQFSVERPDGSNFTLKIRSTKLEDSAMYFCASSEVDYGGELFFGEGSRLTVL.

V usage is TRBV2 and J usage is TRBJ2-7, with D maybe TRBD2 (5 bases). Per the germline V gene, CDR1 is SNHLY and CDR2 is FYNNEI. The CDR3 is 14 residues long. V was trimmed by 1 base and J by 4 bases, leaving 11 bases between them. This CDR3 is CASSEGRLLYEQYF. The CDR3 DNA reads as TGTGCCAGCAGTGAAGGTCGACTACTTTACGAGCAGTACTTC. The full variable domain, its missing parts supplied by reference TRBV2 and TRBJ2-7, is EPEVTQTPSHQVTQMGQEVILRCVPISNHLYFYWYRQILGQKVEFLVSFYNNEISEKSEIFDDQFSVERPDGSNFTLKIRSTKLEDSAMYFCASSEGRLLYEQYFGPGTRLTVT.

The CDR3 DNA sequence: TGTGCCAGCTCACCTTACGGGACAGTCAATCAGCCCCAGCATTTT. Amino acids: CASSPYGTVNQPQHF. The rearrangement uses TRBV18 and TRBJ1-5, with TRBD1 identical over 7 bases. After removal of 3 bases from V and 3 bases from J, the junction contained 5 bases not matched to a gene. Germline V CDR1 and CDR2: KGHSH, LQKENI. The CDR3 sequence is 15 residues long.

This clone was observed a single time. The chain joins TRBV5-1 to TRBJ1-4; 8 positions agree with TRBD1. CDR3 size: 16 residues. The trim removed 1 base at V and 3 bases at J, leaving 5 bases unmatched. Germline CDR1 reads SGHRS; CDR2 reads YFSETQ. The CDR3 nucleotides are TGCGCCAGCAGCTTGCAACCAGGGGGCCCTAATGAAAAACTGTTTTTT. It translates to CASSLQPGGPNEKLFF.